This T cell receptor beta chain came from a study of T cell repertoires in cytomegalovirus infection. Study-wide background: Public TCR beta signatures were indicative of both CMV infection and a matching HLA type. General study findings and limits: Within the response measured ex vivo, HLA-C-restricted CMV-specific TCR beta clonotypes were dominant.

Each CDR3 protein gets one entry after TCRdb re-called the reads with MiXCR. The table records some 310,000 distinct CDR3 sequences, 20% to 25% of them present only once. Trimming took 6 bases from V and 8 from J; bases not matched to a gene: 7. This CDR3 contains 14 residues. At least ten counts were recorded for this clonotype. Its antigen is currently unknown. The V call is TRBV12-3 or TRBV12-4, the J call TRBJ1-4; TRBD1 agrees at 9 bases. Specimen: cultured PBMCs, collected from culture after CMV antigen stimulation. This sequence originates from a human donor in good health (CMV status not recorded). Some clones in this sample may be carry-over from other donors' samples. CDR3 DNA: TGTGCCAGCAGGGGTCGGACAGGGGCGGAAAAACTGTTTTTT. This sequence encodes CASRGRTGAEKLFF.